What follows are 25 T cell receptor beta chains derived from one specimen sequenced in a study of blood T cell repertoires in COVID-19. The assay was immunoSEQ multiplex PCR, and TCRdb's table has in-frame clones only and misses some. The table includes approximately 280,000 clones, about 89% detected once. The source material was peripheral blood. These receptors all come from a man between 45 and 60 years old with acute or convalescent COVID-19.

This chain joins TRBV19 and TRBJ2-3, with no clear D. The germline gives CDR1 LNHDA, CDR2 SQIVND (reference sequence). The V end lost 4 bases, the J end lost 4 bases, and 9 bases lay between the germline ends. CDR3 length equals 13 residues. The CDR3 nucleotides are TGTGCCAGTAGTACACAGAGTCCAGATACGCAGTATTTT. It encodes CASSTQSPDTQYF.

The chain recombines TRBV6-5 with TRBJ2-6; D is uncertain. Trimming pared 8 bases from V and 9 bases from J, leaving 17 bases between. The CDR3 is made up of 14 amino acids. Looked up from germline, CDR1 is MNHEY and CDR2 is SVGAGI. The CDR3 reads CASAPGGEDNVLTF. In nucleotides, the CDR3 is TGTGCCAGCGCCCCTGGCGGAGAGGACAACGTCCTGACTTTC.

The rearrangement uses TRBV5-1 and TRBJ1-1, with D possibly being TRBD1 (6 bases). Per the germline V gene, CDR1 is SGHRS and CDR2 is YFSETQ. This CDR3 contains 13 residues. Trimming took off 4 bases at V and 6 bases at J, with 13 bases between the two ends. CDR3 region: CASSVGTTAEAFF. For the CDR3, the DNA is TGCGCCAGCAGCGTTGGGACAACAGCTGAAGCTTTCTTT.

The CDR3 nucleotides are TGTGCCAGCAGCTTAGTATGGGGTGCGGGTGGAGAGACCCAGTACTTC. Protein product: CASSLVWGAGGETQYF. V usage is TRBV7-2 and J usage is TRBJ2-5; a possible D gene is TRBD2 (5 bases). V lost 1 base and J lost 4, with 16 bases in between. CDR3 size: 16 residues. Looked up from germline, CDR1 is SGHTA and CDR2 is FQGNSA.

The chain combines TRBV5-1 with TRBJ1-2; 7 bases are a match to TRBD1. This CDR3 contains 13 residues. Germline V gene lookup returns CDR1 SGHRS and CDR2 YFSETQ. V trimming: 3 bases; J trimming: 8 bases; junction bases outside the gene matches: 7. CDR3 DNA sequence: TGCGCCAGCAGCTCCCAACAGGGGTGGGGCTACACCTTC. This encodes CASSSQQGWGYTF.

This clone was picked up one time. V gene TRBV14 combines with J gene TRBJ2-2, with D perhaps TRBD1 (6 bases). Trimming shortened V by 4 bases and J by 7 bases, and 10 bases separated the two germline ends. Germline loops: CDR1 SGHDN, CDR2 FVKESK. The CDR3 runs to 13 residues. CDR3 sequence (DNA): TGTGCCAGCAGCCCCCGGACAGTCGGGGAGCTGTTTTTT. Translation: CASSPRTVGELFF.

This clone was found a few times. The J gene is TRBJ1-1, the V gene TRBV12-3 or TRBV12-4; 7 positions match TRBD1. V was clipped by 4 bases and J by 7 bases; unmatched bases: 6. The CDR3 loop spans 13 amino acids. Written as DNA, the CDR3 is TGTGCCAGCAGTTCTGACAGGGCTCGTGAAGCTTTCTTT. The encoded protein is CASSSDRAREAFF.

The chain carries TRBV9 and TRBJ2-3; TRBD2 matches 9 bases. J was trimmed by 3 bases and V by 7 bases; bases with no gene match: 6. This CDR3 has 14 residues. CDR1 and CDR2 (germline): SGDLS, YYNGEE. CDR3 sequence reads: CASSPSGGTDTQYF. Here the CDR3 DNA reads TGTGCCAGCTCGCCGAGCGGGGGGACAGATACGCAGTATTTT. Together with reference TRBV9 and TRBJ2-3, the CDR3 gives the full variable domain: DSGVTQTPKHLITATGQRVTLRCSPRSGDLSVYWYQQSLDQGLQFLIQYYNGEERAKGNILERFSAQQFPDLHSELNLSSLELGDSALYFCASSPSGGTDTQYFGPGTRLTVL.

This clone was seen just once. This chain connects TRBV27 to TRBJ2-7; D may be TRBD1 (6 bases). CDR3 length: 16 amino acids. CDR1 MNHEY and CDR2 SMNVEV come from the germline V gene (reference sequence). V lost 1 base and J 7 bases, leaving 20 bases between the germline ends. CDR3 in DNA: TGTGCCAGCAGTTTATACGCTGGGCAGGGGTTTCGGGAGCAGTACTTC. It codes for CASSLYAGQGFREQYF.

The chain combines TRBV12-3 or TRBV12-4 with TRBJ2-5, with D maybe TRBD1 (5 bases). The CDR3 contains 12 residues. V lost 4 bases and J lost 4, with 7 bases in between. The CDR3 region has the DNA TGTGCCAGCAGTTATAGGGGAGAGACCCAGTACTTC. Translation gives CASSYRGETQYF.

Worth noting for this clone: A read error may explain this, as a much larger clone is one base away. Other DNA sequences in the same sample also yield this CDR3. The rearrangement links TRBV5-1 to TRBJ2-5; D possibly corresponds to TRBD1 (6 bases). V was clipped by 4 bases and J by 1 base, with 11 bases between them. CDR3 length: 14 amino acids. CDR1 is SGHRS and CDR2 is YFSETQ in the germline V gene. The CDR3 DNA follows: TGCGCCAGCAGCCCCGGACAGCCCCAAGAGACCCAGTACTTC. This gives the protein CASSPGQPQETQYF.

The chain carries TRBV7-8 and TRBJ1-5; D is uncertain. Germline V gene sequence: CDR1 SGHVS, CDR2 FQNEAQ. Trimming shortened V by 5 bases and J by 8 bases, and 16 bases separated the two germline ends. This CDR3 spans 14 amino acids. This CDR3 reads CASSPDGGYEPQHF. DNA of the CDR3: TGTGCCAGCAGCCCCGACGGCGGGTACGAGCCCCAGCATTTT.

In DNA form, the CDR3 reads TGTGCCAGCAGACTAGCGGGGGGCGCCTACGAGCAGTACTTC. It specifies CASRLAGGAYEQYF. The rearrangement joins TRBV27 to TRBJ2-7; 12 nucleotides line up with TRBD2. Germline V CDR1 and CDR2: MNHEY, SMNVEV (reference sequence). CDR3 size: 14 residues. V was clipped by 6 bases and J by 2 bases; unmatched bases: 2.

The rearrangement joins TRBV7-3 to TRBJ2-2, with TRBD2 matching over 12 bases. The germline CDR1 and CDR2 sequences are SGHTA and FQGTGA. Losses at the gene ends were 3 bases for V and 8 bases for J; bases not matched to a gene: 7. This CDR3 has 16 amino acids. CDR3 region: CASSFGLAGIQGELFF. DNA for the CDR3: TGTGCCAGCAGCTTCGGACTAGCGGGGATTCAGGGGGAGCTGTTTTTT. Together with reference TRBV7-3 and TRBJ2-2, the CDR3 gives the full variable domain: GAGVSQTPSNKVTEKGKYVELRCDPISGHTALYWYRQSLGQGPEFLIYFQGTGAADDSGLPNDRFFAVRPEGSVSTLKIQRTERGDSAVYLCASSFGLAGIQGELFFGEGSRLTVL.

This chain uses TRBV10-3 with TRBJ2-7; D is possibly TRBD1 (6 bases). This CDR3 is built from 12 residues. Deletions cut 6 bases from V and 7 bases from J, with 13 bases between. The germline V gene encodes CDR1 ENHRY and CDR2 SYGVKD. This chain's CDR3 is CAISPGEREQYF. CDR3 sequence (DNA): TGTGCCATCAGCCCAGGGGAAAGGGAGCAGTACTTC.

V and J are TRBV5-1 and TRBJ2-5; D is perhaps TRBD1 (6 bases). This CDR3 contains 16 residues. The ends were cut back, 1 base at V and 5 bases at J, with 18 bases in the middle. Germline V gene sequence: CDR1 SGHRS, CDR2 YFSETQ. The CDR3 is CASSLSTGIGEETQYF. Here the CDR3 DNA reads TGCGCCAGCAGCTTGTCGACAGGAATAGGGGAGGAGACCCAGTACTTC.

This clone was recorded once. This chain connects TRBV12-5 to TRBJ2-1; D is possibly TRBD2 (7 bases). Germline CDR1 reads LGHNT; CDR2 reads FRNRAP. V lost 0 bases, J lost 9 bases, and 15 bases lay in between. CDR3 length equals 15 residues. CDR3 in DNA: TGTGCTAGTGGTTTGGTAAGGGGGGGCCAAGGTGAGCAGTTCTTC. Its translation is CASGLVRGGQGEQFF. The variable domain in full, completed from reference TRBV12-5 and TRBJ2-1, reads DARVTQTPRHKVTEMGQEVTMRCQPILGHNTVFWYRQTMMQGLELLAYFRNRAPLDDSGMPKDRFSAEMPDATLATLKIQPSEPRDSAVYFCASGLVRGGQGEQFFGPGTRLTVL.

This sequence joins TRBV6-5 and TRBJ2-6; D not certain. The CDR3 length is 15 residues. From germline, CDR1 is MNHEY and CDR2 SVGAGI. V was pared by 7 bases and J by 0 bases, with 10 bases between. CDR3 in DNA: TGTGCCAGCACCCTTAGTTTCTCTGGGGCCAACGTCCTGACTTTC. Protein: CASTLSFSGANVLTF.

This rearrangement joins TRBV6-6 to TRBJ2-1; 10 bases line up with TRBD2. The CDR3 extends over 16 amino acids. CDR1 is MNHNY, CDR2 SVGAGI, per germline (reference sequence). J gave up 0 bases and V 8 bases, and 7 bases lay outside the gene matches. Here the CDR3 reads CASSGLAESSYNEQFF. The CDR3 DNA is TGTGCCAGCTCCGGACTAGCGGAGAGCTCCTACAATGAGCAGTTCTTC.

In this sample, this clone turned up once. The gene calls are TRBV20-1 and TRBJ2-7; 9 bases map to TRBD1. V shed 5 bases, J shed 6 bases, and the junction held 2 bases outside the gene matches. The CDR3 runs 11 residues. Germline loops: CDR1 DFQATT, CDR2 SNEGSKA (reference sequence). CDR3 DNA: TGCAGTGCTTGGACAGGGGTCGAGCAGTACTTC. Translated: CSAWTGVEQYF.

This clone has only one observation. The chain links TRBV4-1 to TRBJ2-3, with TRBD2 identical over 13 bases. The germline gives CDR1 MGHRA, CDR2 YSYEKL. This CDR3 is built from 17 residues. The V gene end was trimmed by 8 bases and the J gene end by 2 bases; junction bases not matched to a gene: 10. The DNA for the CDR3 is TGCGCCAGCGCAGAGTGGACTAGCGGGGGACCCACAGATACGCAGTATTTT. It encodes CASAEWTSGGPTDTQYF.

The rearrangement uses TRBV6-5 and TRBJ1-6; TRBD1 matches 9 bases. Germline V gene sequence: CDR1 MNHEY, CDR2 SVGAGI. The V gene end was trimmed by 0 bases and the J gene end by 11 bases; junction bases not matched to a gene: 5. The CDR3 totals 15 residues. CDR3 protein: CASSYSGTGFPPLHF. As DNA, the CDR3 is TGTGCCAGCAGTTACTCGGGGACAGGGTTTCCACCCCTCCACTTT.

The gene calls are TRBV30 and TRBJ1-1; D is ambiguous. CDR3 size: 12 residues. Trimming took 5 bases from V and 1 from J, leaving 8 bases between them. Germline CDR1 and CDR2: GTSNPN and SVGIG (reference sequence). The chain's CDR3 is CAWGRQNTEAFF. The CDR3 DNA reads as TGTGCCTGGGGAAGACAGAACACTGAAGCTTTCTTT.

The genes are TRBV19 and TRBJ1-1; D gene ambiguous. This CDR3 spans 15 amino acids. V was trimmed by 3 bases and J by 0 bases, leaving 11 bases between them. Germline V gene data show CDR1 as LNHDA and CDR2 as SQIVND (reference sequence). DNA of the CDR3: TGTGCCAGTAGTATGGTCAGCGCGATGAACACTGAAGCTTTCTTT. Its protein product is CASSMVSAMNTEAFF. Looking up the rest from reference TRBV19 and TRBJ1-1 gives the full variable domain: DGGITQSPKYLFRKEGQNVTLSCEQNLNHDAMYWYRQDPGQGLRLIYYSQIVNDFQKGDIAEGYSVSREKKESFPLTVTSAQKNPTAFYLCASSMVSAMNTEAFFGQGTRLTVV.

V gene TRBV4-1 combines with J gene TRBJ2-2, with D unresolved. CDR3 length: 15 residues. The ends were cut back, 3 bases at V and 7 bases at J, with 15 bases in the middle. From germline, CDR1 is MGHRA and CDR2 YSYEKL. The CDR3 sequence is CASSQNPSLLGELFF. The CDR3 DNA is TGCGCCAGCAGCCAGAACCCTAGTCTGCTCGGGGAGCTGTTTTTT.